This TCR beta chain emerged from a study of T cell responses to AZD1222 COVID-19 vaccine. The germline gives CDR1 SGHRS, CDR2 YFSETQ. The J segment lost 1 base and the V segment lost 5 bases, leaving 4 bases of the junction unmatched. This CDR3 contains 14 residues. A remark on this clone: Antigen specificity is unknown.

Clones were read by immunoSEQ multiplex PCR, and TCRdb kept only the in-frame ones, dropping some. The sample has approximately 110,000 clones; over 75% are singletons. Study-wide results and caveats: At baseline, just five to seven AZD1222 recipients tested seropositive. White British people made up most donors, females outnumbered males, and clonal diversity was possibly underestimated. Recipients of two AZD1222 doses showed rising Spike-specific TCR breadth and depth. In all cases, repertoires were sampled only after the peak T cell response.

This sample comprised peripheral blood, obtained on day 0 of AZD1222 vaccination. The receptor comes from an adult in good health. The chain combines TRBV5-1 with TRBJ1-1, with 8 bases matching TRBD1. The CDR3 here is CASSRQGRNTEAFF. The DNA of the CDR3 is TGCGCCAGCAGTCGACAGGGGAGGAACACTGAAGCTTTCTTT.